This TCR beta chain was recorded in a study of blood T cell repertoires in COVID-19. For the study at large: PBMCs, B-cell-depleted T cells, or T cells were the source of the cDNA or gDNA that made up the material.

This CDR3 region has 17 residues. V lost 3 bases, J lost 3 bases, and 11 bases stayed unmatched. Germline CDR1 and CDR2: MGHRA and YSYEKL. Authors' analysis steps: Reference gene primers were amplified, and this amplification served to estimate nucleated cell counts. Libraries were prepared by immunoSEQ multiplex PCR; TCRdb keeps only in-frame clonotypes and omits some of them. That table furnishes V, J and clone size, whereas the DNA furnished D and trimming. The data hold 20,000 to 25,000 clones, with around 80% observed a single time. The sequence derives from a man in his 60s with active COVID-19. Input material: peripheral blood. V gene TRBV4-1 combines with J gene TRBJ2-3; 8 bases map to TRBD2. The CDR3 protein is CASSHDTSGAGTDTQYF. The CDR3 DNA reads TGCGCCAGCAGCCACGACACTAGCGGAGCGGGAACAGATACGCAGTATTTT.